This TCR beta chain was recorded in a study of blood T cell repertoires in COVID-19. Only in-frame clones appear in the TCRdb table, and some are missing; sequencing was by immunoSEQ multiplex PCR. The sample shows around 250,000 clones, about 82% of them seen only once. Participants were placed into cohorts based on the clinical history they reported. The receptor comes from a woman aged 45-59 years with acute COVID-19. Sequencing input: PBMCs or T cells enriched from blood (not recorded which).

The CDR3 coding sequence is TGTGCCAGCAGCCACTCAGGACAGGGGACCTCTTGGAACACTGAAGCTTTCTTT. Translated, it gives CASSHSGQGTSWNTEAFF. The V and J genes are TRBV4-2 and TRBJ1-1; 9 bases are shared with TRBD1. The CDR3 has 18 amino acids. V lost 3 bases to trimming and J lost 1 base; unmatched junction nucleotides: 12. The germline CDR1 and CDR2 sequences are LGHNA and YNFKEQ.